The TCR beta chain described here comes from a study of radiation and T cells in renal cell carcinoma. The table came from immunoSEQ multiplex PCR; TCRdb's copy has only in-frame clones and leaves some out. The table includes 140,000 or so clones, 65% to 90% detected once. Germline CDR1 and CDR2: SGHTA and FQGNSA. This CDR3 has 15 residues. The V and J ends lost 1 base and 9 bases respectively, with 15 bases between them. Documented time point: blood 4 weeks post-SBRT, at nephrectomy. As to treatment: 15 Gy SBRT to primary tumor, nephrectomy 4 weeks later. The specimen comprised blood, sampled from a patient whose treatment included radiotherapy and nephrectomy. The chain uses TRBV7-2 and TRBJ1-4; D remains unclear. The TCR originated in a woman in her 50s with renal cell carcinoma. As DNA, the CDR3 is TGTGCCAGCAGCTTAGTGAGTGGCGCAAGTAAAAAACTGTTTTTT. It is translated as CASSLVSGASKKLFF. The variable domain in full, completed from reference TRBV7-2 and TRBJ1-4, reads GAGVSQSPSNKVTEKGKDVELRCDPISGHTALYWYRQSLGQGLEFLIYFQGNSAPDKSGLPSDRFSAERTGGSVSTLTIQRTQQEDSAVYLCASSLVSGASKKLFFGSGTQLSVL.